The text below deals with one T cell receptor beta chain. One entry per CDR3 protein results from TCRdb running MiXCR on the 5' RACE reads. The sample holds 50,000 or so distinct CDR3 sequences, roughly 6.9% seen once. The data derive from a study of T cells after yellow fever vaccination. Germline lookup yields CDR1 SGHTA and CDR2 FQGNSA. Losses at the gene ends were 5 bases for V and 7 bases for J; bases not matched to a gene: 13. The length of the CDR3 is 15 residues. The input for sequencing was CD8+ T cells sorted from PBMCs, taken on the day of the first yellow fever vaccination. The TCR originated in a young man who received the YFV17D yellow fever vaccine. This chain joins TRBV7-2 and TRBJ2-7; 8 bases map to TRBD1. The CDR3 sequence is CASSKTAGQGSEQYF. In DNA form, the CDR3 reads TGTGCCAGCAGCAAAACAGCCGGACAGGGCTCTGAGCAGTACTTC.